The sequence of this TCR beta chain was determined in a study of identical twins. Study-wide points: Models underpredicted monozygotic twin sharing of out-of-frame TCR alpha.

Germline V gene lookup returns CDR1 LGHNA and CDR2 YNFKEQ. V was shortened by 1 base and J by 1 base, with 15 bases between the two germline ends. The CDR3 is 17 residues long. Comment on this clonotype: As yet, its antigen is unknown.

cDNA carried unique molecular identifiers, and a universal primer site was added by template switching. TCRdb reanalysed the 5' RACE reads using MiXCR and keeps one entry per CDR3 protein. This sample has 220,000 or so distinct CDR3 sequences; roughly 7% occur once, and the top ten carry 3.6%. The same sample was also studied in work on yellow fever vaccine responses in identical twins.

The V gene is TRBV4-2, the J gene TRBJ2-3; D tentatively fits TRBD1 or TRBD2 (5 bases each). This TCR derives from a woman younger than 35 in good health. Sequencing input: memory (CD45RO+) T cells sorted from blood. CDR3 amino acids: CASSQGGRDVGTDTQYF. CDR3 sequence (DNA): TGTGCCAGCAGCCAAGGGGGACGAGACGTGGGCACAGATACGCAGTATTTT.